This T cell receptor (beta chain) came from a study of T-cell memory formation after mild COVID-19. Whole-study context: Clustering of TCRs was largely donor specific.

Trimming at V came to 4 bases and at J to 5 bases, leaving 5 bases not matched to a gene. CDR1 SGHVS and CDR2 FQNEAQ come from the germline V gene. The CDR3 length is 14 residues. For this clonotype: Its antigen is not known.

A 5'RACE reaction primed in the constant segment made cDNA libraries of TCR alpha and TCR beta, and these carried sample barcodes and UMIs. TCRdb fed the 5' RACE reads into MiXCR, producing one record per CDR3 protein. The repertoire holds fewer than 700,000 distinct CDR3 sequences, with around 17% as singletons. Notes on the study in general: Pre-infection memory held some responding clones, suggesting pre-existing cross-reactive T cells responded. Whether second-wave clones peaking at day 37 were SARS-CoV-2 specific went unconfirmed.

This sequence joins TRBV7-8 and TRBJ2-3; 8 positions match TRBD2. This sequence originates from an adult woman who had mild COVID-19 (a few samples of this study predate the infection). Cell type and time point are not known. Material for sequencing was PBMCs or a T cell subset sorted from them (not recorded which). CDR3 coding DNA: TGTGCCAGCAGCTCAAGCGGGGGCAGAGATACGCAGTATTTT. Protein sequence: CASSSSGGRDTQYF.